This T cell receptor beta chain was captured by sequencing in a study of T cells after yellow fever vaccination. The study's findings and limits: Clones from primary vaccination mostly reappeared after the booster (around 97% CD4, around 90% CD8).

Trimming stripped 4 bases from V and 1 base from J, with 11 bases between. In germline, CDR1 is MGHRA, CDR2 YSYEKL. The CDR3 runs 16 residues. TCRdb ran MiXCR on the 5' RACE reads and lists one entry per CDR3 protein. Of 250,000 to 400,000 distinct CDR3 sequences listed, 4.1% are singletons. Concerning this clonotype itself: What it binds is not known.

Specimen: PBMCs, collected 5 days after the yellow fever booster vaccination. This TCR was sampled from a man between 18 and 35 years old who received the YFV17D yellow fever vaccine. The V gene is TRBV4-1, the J gene TRBJ1-6; the D is unclear. The CDR3 DNA is TGCGCCAGCAGCCTACGACTGGGGTCCTATAATTCACCCCTCCACTTT. This sequence encodes CASSLRLGSYNSPLHF.